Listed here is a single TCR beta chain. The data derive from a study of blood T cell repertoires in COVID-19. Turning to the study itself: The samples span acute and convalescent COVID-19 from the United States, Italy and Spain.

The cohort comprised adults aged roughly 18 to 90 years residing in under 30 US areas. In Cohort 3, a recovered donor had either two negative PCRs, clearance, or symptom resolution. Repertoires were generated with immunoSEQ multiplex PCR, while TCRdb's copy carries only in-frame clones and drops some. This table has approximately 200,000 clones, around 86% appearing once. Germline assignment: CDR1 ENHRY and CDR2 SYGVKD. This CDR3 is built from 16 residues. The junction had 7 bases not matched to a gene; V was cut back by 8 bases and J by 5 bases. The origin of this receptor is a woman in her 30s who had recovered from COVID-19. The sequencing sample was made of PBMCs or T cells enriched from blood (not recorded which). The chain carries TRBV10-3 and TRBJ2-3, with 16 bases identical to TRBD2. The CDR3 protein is CAIGGTSGRAQDTQYF. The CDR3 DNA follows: TGTGCCATCGGTGGGACTAGCGGGAGGGCCCAAGATACGCAGTATTTT.